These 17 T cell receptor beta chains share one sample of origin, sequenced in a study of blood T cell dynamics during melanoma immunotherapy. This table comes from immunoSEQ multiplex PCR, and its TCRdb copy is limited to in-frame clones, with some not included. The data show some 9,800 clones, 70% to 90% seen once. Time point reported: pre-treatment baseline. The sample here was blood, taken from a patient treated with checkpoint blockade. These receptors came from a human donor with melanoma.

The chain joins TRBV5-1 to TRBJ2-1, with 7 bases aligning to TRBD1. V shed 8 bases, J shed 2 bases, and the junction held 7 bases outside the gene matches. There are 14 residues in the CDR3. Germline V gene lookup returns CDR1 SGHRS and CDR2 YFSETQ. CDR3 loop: CASRDSQAYNEQFF. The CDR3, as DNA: TGCGCCAGTCGGGACAGCCAAGCCTACAATGAGCAGTTCTTC.

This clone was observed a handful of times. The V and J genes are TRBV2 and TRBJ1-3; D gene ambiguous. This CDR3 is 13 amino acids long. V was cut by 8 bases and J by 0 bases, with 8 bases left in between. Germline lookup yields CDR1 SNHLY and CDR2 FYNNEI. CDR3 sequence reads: CASQIDSGNTIYF. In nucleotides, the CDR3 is TGTGCCAGCCAGATCGACTCTGGAAACACCATATATTTT.

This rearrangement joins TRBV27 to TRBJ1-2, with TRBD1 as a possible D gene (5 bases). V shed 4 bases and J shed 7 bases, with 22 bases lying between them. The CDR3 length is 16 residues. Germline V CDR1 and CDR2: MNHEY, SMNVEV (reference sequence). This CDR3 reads CASSSYRSGYKGGYTF. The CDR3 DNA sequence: TGTGCCAGCAGTTCATATCGCTCAGGGTACAAGGGTGGCTACACCTTC.

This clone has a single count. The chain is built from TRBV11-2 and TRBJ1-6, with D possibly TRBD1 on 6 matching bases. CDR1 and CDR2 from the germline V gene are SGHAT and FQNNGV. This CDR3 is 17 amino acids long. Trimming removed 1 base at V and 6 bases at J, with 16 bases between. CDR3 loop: CASSLVGGGPSNSPLHF. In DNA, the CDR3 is TGTGCCAGCAGCTTAGTGGGCGGGGGCCCCAGTAATTCACCCCTCCACTTT. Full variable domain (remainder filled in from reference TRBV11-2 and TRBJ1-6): EAGVAQSPRYKIIEKRQSVAFWCNPISGHATLYWYQQILGQGPKLLIQFQNNGVVDDSQLPKDRFSAERLKGVDSTLKIQPAKLEDSAVYLCASSLVGGGPSNSPLHFGNGTRLTVT.

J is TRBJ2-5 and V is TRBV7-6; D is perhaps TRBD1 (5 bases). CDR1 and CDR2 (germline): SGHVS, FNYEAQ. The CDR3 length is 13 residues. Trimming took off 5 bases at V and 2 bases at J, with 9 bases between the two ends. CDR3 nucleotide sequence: TGTGCCAGCAGCGCCAGGGCTCAAGAGACCCAGTACTTC. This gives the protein CASSARAQETQYF.

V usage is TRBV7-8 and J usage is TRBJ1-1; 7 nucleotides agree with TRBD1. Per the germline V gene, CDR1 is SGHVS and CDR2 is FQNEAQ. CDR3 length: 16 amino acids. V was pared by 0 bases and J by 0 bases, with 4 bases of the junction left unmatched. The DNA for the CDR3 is TGTGCCAGCAGCTTAGCTTTACAGGGGATGAACACTGAAGCTTTCTTT. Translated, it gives CASSLALQGMNTEAFF.

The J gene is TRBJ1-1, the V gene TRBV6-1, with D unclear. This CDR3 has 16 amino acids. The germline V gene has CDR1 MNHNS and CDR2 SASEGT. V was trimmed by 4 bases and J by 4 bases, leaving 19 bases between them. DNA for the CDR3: TGTGCCAGCAGTGGCTCCTTCTTGACCCCGGGCACTGAAGCTTTCTTT. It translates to CASSGSFLTPGTEAFF.

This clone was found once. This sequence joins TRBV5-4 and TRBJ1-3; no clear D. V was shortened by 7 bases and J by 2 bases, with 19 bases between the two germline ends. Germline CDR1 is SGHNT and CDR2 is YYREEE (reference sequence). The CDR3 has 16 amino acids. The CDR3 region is CASSVPGEGAGNTIYF. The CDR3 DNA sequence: TGTGCCAGCTCAGTCCCCGGGGAGGGAGCTGGAAACACCATATATTTT.

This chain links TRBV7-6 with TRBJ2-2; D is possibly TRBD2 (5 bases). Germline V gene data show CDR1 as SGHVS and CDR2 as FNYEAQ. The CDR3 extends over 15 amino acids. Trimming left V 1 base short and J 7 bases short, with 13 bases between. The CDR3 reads CASSLGLDRDGELFF. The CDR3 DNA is TGTGCCAGCAGCTTAGGGCTGGACCGGGACGGGGAGCTGTTTTTT.

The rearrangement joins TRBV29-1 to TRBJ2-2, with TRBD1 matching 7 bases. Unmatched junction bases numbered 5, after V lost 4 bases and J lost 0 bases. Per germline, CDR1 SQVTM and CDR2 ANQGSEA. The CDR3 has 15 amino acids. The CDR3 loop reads CSVAVGTANTGELFF. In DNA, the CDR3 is TGCAGCGTTGCTGTCGGGACAGCGAACACCGGGGAGCTGTTTTTT.

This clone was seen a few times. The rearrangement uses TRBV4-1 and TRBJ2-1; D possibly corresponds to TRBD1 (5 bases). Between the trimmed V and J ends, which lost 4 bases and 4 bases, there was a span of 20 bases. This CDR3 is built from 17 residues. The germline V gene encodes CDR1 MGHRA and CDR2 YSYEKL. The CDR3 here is CASSRYEDSPPYNEQFF. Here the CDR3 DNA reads TGCGCCAGCAGCCGGTACGAAGACAGCCCCCCGTACAATGAGCAGTTCTTC.

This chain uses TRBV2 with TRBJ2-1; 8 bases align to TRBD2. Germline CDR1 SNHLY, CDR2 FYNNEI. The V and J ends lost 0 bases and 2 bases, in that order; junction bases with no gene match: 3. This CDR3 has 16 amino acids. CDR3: CASSEAAGVAYNEQFF. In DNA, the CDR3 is TGTGCCAGCAGTGAAGCAGCGGGAGTGGCCTACAATGAGCAGTTCTTC.

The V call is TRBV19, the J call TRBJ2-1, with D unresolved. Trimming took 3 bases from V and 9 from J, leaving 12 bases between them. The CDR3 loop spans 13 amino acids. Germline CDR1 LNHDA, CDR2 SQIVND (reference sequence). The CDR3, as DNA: TGTGCCAGTAGTATCCCCCAAGATGGTGAGCAGTTCTTC. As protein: CASSIPQDGEQFF.

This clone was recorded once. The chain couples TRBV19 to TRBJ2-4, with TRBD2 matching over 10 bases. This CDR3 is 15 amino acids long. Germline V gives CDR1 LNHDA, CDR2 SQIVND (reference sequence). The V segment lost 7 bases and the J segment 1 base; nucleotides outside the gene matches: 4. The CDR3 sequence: CASTDSGGAKNIQYF. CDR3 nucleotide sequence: TGTGCCAGTACCGATAGCGGGGGGGCCAAAAACATTCAGTACTTC.

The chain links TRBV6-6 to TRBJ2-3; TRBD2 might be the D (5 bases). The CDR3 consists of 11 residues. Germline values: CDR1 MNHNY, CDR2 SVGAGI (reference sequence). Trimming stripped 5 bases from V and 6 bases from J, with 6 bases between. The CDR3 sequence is CASSRGDTQYF. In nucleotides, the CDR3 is TGTGCCAGCAGTAGAGGGGATACGCAGTATTTT.

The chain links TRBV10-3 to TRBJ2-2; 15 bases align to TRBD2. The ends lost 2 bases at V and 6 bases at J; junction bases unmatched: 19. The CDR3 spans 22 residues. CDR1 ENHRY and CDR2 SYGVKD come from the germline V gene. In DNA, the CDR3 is TGTGCCATCAGTGAGCCCCCGCTCCGAGGGACTAGCGGGAGGATTTTCCCCGGGGAGCTGTTTTTT. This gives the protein CAISEPPLRGTSGRIFPGELFF.

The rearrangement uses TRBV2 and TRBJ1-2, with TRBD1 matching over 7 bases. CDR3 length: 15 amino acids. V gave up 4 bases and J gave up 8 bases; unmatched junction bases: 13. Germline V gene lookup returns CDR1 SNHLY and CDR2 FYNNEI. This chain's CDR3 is CASSVLLKGARGYTF. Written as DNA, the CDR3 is TGTGCCAGCAGTGTCCTTTTAAAGGGGGCGCGGGGCTACACCTTC.